This TCR beta chain appears in the sequencing data of a study of T-cell reconstitution after alpha-beta-depleted transplantation in children listed by TCRdb under 2016. Broadly, across the study: The study quantitatively tracked T-cell immune reconstitution after TCRalphabeta/CD19-depleted allogeneic hematopoietic cell transplantation in children using TCR repertoire profiling.

From the cysteine through the phenylalanine, the CDR3 covers 17 amino acids. The kept DNA is CDR3 alone, 51 bases in frame from the first base. CDR1 SGHRS and CDR2 YFSETQ are derived from the germline V gene. Between the V and J ends, shortened by 5 bases and 0 bases respectively, the junction contains 19 bases. The method behind the library was PCR. For sequencing, an Illumina HiSeq 2500 was employed. To normalize quantification of the TCRbeta repertoire, the TCR libraries were built with molecular barcoding that relied on unique molecular identifiers. Through fastp at Q25 and MiXCR, TCRdb rebuilt clones from the public reads, retaining in-frame beta chains. A single entry per CDR3 protein holds the most common genes and DNA from its merged rows. The sample has around 680,000 distinct CDR3 sequences on record, over 15% of them singletons. Together, the top ten hold under 1.2% of the sample. This clonotype was observed a few times. Its specific antigen is unknown. No base qualities exist here, and no much larger clone lies one base off it.

The receptor was derived from a human donor who donated a stem cell graft to a child with acute myeloid leukemia. The sample was PBMCs from the stem cell graft donor, taken from the stem cell graft. The sequence links TRBV5-1 to TRBJ2-3, with TRBD2 as a weak D call on 6 bases. The nucleotides are TGCGCCAGCAGTTTCGGAGGAGGGGATCTAAGCACAGATACGCAGTATTTT. Translated, it gives CASSFGGGDLSTDTQYF.